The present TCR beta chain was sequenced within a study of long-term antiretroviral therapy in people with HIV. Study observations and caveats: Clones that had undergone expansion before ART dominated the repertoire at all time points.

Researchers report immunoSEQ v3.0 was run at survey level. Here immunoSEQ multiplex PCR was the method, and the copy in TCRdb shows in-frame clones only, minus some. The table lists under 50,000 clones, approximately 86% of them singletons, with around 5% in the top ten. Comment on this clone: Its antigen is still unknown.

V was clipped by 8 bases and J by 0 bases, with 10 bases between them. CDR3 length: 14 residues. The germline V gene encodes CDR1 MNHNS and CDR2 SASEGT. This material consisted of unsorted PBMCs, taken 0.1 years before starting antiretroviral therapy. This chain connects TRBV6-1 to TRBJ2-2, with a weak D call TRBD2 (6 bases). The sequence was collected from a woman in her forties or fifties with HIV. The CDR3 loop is CASLWGANTGELFF. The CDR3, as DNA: TGTGCCAGCCTGTGGGGGGCGAACACCGGGGAGCTGTTTTTT.